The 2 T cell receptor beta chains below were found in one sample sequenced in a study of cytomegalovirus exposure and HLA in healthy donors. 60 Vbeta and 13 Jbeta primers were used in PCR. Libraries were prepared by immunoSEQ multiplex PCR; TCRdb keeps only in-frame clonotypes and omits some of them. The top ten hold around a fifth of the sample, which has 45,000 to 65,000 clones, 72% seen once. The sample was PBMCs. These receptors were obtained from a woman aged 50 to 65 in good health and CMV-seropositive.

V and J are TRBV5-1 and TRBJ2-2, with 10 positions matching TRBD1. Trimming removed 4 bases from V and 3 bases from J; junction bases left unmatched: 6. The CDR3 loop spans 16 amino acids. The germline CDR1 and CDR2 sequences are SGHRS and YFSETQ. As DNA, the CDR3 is TGCGCCAGCAGCCCGGGACAGGGGAGTTACACCGGGGAGCTGTTTTTT. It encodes CASSPGQGSYTGELFF.

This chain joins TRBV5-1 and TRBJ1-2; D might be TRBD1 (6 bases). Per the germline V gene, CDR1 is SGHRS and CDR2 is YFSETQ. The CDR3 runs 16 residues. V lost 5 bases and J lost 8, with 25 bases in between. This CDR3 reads CASSYTGTPPSLGYTF. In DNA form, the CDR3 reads TGCGCCAGCAGTTATACCGGGACACCACCTAGCCTAGGCTACACCTTC. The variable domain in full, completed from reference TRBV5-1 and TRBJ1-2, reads KAGVTQTPRYLIKTRGQQVTLSCSPISGHRSVSWYQQTPGQGLQFLFEYFSETQRNKGNFPGRFSGRQFSNSRSEMNVSTLELGDSALYLCASSYTGTPPSLGYTFGSGTRLTVV.